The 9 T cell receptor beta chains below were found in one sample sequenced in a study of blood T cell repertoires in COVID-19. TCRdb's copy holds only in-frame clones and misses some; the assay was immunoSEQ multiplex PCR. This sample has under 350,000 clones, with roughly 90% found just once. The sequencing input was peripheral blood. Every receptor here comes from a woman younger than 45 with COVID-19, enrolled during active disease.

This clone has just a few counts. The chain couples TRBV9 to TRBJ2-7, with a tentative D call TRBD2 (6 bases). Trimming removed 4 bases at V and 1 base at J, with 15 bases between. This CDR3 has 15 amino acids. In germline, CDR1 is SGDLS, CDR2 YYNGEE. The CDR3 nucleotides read TGTGCCAGCAGCCCCTTTGGGGGGAGGTCCTACGAGCAGTACTTC. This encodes CASSPFGGRSYEQYF.

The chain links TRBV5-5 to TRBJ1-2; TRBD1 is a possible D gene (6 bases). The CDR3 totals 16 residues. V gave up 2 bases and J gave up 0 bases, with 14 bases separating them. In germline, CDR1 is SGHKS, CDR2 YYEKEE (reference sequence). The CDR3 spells CASSFGPGQSNYGYTF. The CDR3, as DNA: TGTGCCAGCAGCTTTGGCCCCGGACAGTCTAACTATGGCTACACCTTC.

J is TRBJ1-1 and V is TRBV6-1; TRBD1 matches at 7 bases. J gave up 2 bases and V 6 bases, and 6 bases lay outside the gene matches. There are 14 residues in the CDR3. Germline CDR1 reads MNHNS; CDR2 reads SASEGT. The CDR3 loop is CASSRGQANTEAFF. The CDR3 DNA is TGTGCCAGCAGCCGCGGACAGGCCAACACTGAAGCTTTCTTT.

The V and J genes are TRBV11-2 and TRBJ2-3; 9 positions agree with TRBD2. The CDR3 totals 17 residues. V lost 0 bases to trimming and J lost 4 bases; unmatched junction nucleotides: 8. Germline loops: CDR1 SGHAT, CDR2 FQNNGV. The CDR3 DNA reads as TGTGCCAGCAGCTTAGATGGCGGGGGGGCCCCCCCAGATACGCAGTATTTT. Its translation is CASSLDGGGAPPDTQYF.

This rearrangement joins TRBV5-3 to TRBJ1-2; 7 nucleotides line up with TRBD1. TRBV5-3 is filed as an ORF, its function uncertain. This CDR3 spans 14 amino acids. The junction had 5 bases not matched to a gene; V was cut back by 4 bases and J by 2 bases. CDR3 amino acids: CARSVRQGNYGYTF. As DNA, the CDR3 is TGTGCCAGAAGCGTCAGACAGGGAAACTATGGCTACACCTTC.

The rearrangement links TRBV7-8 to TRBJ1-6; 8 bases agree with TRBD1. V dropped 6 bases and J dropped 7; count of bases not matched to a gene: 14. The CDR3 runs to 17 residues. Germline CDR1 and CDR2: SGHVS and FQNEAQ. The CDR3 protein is CASSPRTGPFPNSPLHF. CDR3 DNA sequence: TGTGCCAGCAGTCCGAGGACAGGGCCCTTCCCCAATTCACCCCTCCACTTT.

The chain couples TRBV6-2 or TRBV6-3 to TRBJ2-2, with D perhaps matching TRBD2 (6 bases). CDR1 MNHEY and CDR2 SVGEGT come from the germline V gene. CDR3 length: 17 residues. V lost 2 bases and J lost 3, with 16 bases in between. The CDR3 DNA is TGTGCCAGCAGTTACACATCGGGGGTTCGGCACACCGGGGAGCTGTTTTTT. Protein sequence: CASSYTSGVRHTGELFF.

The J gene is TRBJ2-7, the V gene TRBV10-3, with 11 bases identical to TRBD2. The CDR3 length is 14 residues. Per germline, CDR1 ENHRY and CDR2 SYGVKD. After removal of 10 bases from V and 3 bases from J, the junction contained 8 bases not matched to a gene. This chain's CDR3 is CATSGGLAGYEQYF. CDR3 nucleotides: TGTGCCACCTCCGGCGGACTAGCGGGCTACGAGCAGTACTTC.

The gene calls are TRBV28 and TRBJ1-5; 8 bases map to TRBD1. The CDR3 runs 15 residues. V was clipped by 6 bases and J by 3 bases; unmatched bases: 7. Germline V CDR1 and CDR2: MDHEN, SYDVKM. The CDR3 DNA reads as TGTGCCAGCAGCCCTATGGACAGGGACAATCAGCCCCAGCATTTT. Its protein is CASSPMDRDNQPQHF. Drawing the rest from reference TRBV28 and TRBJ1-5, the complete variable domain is DVKVTQSSRYLVKRTGEKVFLECVQDMDHENMFWYRQDPGLGLRLIYFSYDVKMKEKGDIPEGYSVSREKKERFSLILESASTNQTSMYLCASSPMDRDNQPQHFGDGTRLSIL.